The rows below give T cell receptor beta chains drawn from one sample of a study of blood T cell repertoires in COVID-19. Data came from immunoSEQ multiplex PCR; TCRdb stores just in-frame clones and leaves some out. The data show 330,000 or so clones, around 90% seen once. Sequenced: peripheral blood. The receptors originated from a man younger than 40 with COVID-19, enrolled during active disease. Each CDR3 is given with its conserved first and last residue. A D gene is named only where the DNA matches it firmly. For some rows the clone size is stated as once, few or many, or as a class when expanded; others skip it.

d_call j_call clone_size v_call cdr3_aa cdr3_nt
TRBD1 TRBJ2-5 - TRBV11-3 CASSSRQGAGETQYF TGTGCCAGCAGCTCAAGACAGGGGGCGGGGGAGACCCAGTACTTC
TRBD2 TRBJ2-1 - TRBV29-1 CSSKGSGRAEFF TGCAGCTCCAAAGGTAGCGGGAGGGCCGAGTTCTTC
TRBD1 TRBJ2-1 - TRBV7-9 CASSPTRPGQGYFHNEQFF TGTGCCAGCAGCCCGACCCGTCCGGGACAGGGTTACTTCCACAATGAGCAGTTCTTC
- TRBJ1-1 once TRBV7-7 CASSSGLNTEAFF TGTGCCAGCAGCTCAGGGTTGAACACTGAAGCTTTCTTT
- TRBJ1-2 - TRBV6-5 CASTMTVDGYTF TGTGCCAGCACCATGACAGTGGATGGCTACACCTTC
- TRBJ1-2 - TRBV19 CASSIGGGYTF TGTGCCAGTAGTATAGGAGGAGGCTACACCTTC
- TRBJ1-6 - TRBV5-1 CASSLEQIWPLHF TGCGCCAGCAGCTTAGAACAGATTTGGCCCCTCCACTTT
- TRBJ1-1 - TRBV7-3 CASSPGHLNTEAFF TGTGCCAGCAGCCCGGGACACCTGAACACTGAAGCTTTCTTT
TRBD2 TRBJ2-1 once TRBV29-1 CSVEDPGLAGGNEQFF TGCAGCGTTGAAGATCCGGGACTAGCGGGAGGAAATGAGCAGTTCTTC
TRBD2 TRBJ2-3 - TRBV27 CASSPWTGGDTQYF TGTGCCAGCAGTCCCTGGACCGGGGGGGATACGCAGTATTTT
- TRBJ2-7 once TRBV5-6 CASSLDSEQYF TGTGCCAGCAGCTTGGACTCCGAGCAGTACTTC
- TRBJ2-7 few TRBV4-3 CASSQVKGGFGGEQYF TGCGCCAGCAGCCAAGTGAAGGGGGGGTTTGGTGGCGAGCAGTACTTC
- TRBJ1-1 - TRBV6-1 CASSDQEGNTEAFF TGTGCCAGCAGTGATCAGGAGGGGAACACTGAAGCTTTCTTT
- TRBJ2-5 - TRBV7-3 CASSLFGNILETQYF TGTGCCAGCAGCTTATTTGGTAACATCCTAGAGACCCAGTACTTC
TRBD1 TRBJ2-5 - TRBV5-5 CASSVLGQGAETQYF TGTGCCAGCAGCGTATTAGGACAGGGGGCAGAGACCCAGTACTTC
- TRBJ2-7 - TRBV7-2 CASTLRDSSYEQYF TGTGCCAGCACCCTGAGGGACTCTTCCTACGAGCAGTACTTC
TRBD2 TRBJ2-3 - TRBV4-3 CASSQDVAGTDTQYF TGCGCCAGCAGCCAAGATGTAGCGGGGACAGATACGCAGTATTTT
- TRBJ2-7 - TRBV6-2/TRBV6-3 CASSPAYEQYF TGTGCCAGCAGCCCCGCCTACGAGCAGTACTTC
- TRBJ2-2 - TRBV3-1/TRBV3-2 CASSQENRVFAGELFF TGTGCCAGCAGCCAAGAAAACAGGGTGTTCGCCGGGGAGCTGTTTTTT
TRBD1 TRBJ2-1 - TRBV6-2/TRBV6-3 CASSYSGTGISYNEQFF TGTGCCAGCAGTTACTCAGGGACAGGGATTTCCTACAATGAGCAGTTCTTC
TRBD2 TRBJ2-1 - TRBV14 CASSSFWTSGSYNEQFF TGTGCCAGCAGCTCTTTTTGGACTAGCGGATCTTACAATGAGCAGTTCTTC
TRBD1 TRBJ2-2 - TRBV28 CASSPQDREGGELFF TGTGCCAGCAGTCCCCAGGACAGGGAAGGCGGGGAGCTGTTTTTT
TRBD1 TRBJ1-6 - TRBV11-2 CASSPNRGLASPLHF TGTGCCAGCAGTCCTAACAGGGGGCTCGCTTCACCCCTCCACTTT
TRBD1 TRBJ2-1 - TRBV7-6 CASSFDRGAYNEQFF TGTGCCAGCAGCTTCGACAGGGGAGCTTACAATGAGCAGTTCTTC
TRBD2 TRBJ2-1 - TRBV6-5 CASSILAGGYNEQFF TGTGCCAGCAGCATTCTAGCGGGGGGCTACAATGAGCAGTTCTTC
TRBD1 TRBJ1-2 once TRBV28 CASSRTGGDGYTF TGTGCCAGCAGTCGGACAGGGGGCGATGGCTACACCTTC
TRBD2 TRBJ2-1 - TRBV7-3 CASSPTGPLAGGFNEQFF TGTGCCAGCAGCCCGACGGGCCCACTAGCGGGGGGTTTCAATGAGCAGTTCTTC
- TRBJ2-2 - TRBV6-2/TRBV6-3 CASSYLPGQNTGELFF TGTGCCAGCAGTTACTTGCCGGGACAGAACACCGGGGAGCTGTTTTTT
TRBD2 TRBJ2-5 - TRBV6-2/TRBV6-3 CASSGVRGGAMGETQYF TGTGCCAGCAGTGGGGTGCGGGGGGGCGCGATGGGAGAGACCCAGTACTTC
TRBD1 TRBJ2-5 - TRBV28 CASSLDGQGGETQYF TGTGCCAGCAGTTTAGATGGACAGGGTGGGGAGACCCAGTACTTC
- TRBJ2-1 - TRBV3-1/TRBV3-2 CASSQGGGASSYNEQFF TGTGCCAGCAGCCAAGGTGGGGGGGCCAGCTCCTACAATGAGCAGTTCTTC
TRBD1 TRBJ2-5 - TRBV11-2 CASSLVPPGQGGETQYF TGTGCCAGCAGCTTAGTCCCCCCGGGACAGGGAGGAGAGACCCAGTACTTC
- TRBJ1-1 - TRBV5-1 CASSTSDRFVNTEAFF TGCGCCAGCAGCACTTCTGACAGATTTGTGAACACTGAAGCTTTCTTT
- TRBJ1-4 - TRBV4-3 CASSKAANEKLFF TGCGCCAGCAGCAAGGCGGCTAATGAAAAACTGTTTTTT
TRBD2 TRBJ2-2 - TRBV5-1 CASSPPTLLAGANTGELFF TGCGCCAGCAGCCCCCCAACCCTACTAGCGGGGGCGAACACCGGGGAGCTGTTTTTT
- TRBJ2-7 - TRBV7-2 CASSSYSGSYEQYF TGTGCCAGCAGCTCCTACTCTGGTTCCTACGAGCAGTACTTC
TRBD1 TRBJ2-1 - TRBV25-1 CASSDWTGWQGNEQFF TGTGCCAGCAGTGATTGGACAGGGTGGCAGGGCAATGAGCAGTTCTTC
- TRBJ2-2 - TRBV7-2 CASSLYPGTGELFF TGTGCCAGCAGCTTATATCCGGGCACCGGGGAGCTGTTTTTT
TRBD2 TRBJ2-5 - TRBV5-4 CASSTPGGGETQYF TGTGCCAGCAGCACACCGGGGGGGGGAGAGACCCAGTACTTC
TRBD1 TRBJ1-1 - TRBV28 CASRQTGGYETEAFF TGTGCCAGCAGACAAACAGGGGGCTATGAAACTGAAGCTTTCTTT
- TRBJ2-7 once TRBV19 CASSPGVYEQYF TGTGCCAGTAGCCCCGGGGTCTACGAGCAGTACTTC
- TRBJ2-2 - TRBV5-5 CASSAGTNTGELFF TGTGCCAGCAGCGCCGGGACAAACACCGGGGAGCTGTTTTTT
- TRBJ1-4 - TRBV19 CASRLDTINEKLFF TGTGCCAGTAGACTGGACACTATTAATGAAAAACTGTTTTTT
- TRBJ2-7 once TRBV7-8 CASSLDLGGEQYF TGTGCCAGCAGCTTAGATTTGGGGGGCGAGCAGTACTTC
TRBD1 TRBJ2-3 - TRBV18 CASSPLDRGDTQYF TGTGCCAGCTCACCACTGGACAGGGGAGATACGCAGTATTTT
- TRBJ2-2 once TRBV2 CASSELREGELFF TGTGCCAGCAGTGAACTCCGGGAGGGGGAGCTGTTTTTT
TRBD1 TRBJ1-6 - TRBV18 CASSPSTGQSYNSPLHF TGTGCCAGCTCACCTTCGACAGGGCAGTCCTATAATTCACCCCTCCACTTT
- TRBJ1-1 - TRBV5-4 CASSFRGGIMNTEAFF TGTGCCAGCAGCTTTCGCGGGGGAATCATGAACACTGAAGCTTTCTTT
- TRBJ2-7 once TRBV18 CASSPGTPHYEQYF TGTGCCAGCTCACCAGGTACACCCCACTACGAGCAGTACTTC
- TRBJ1-6 - TRBV19 CASTAGLYNSPLHF TGTGCCAGTACCGCGGGACTCTATAATTCACCCCTCCACTTT
- TRBJ2-1 - TRBV29-1 CSVGGNYNEQFF TGCAGCGTTGGGGGCAACTACAATGAGCAGTTCTTC
TRBD2 TRBJ2-1 - TRBV27 CASSLDRAGLNNEQFF TGTGCCAGCAGTTTGGACCGAGCGGGGTTAAACAATGAGCAGTTCTTC
TRBD2 TRBJ2-3 - TRBV9 CASNLAGGTDTQYF TGTGCCAGCAACCTCGCGGGAGGCACAGATACGCAGTATTTT
- TRBJ1-6 once TRBV29-1 CSVGPGSDSPLHF TGCAGCGTTGGGCCAGGGTCAGATTCACCCCTCCACTTT
- TRBJ2-5 once TRBV9 CASSPGPQGMRETQYF TGTGCCAGCAGCCCCGGACCGCAGGGGATGCGAGAGACCCAGTACTTC
TRBD1 TRBJ1-2 once TRBV7-9 CASSAGQGHMKYTF TGTGCCAGCAGCGCCGGACAGGGCCATATGAAGTACACCTTC
- TRBJ2-1 - TRBV5-1 CASSYHRGGYNEQFF TGCGCCAGCAGCTATCACCGCGGTGGCTACAATGAGCAGTTCTTC